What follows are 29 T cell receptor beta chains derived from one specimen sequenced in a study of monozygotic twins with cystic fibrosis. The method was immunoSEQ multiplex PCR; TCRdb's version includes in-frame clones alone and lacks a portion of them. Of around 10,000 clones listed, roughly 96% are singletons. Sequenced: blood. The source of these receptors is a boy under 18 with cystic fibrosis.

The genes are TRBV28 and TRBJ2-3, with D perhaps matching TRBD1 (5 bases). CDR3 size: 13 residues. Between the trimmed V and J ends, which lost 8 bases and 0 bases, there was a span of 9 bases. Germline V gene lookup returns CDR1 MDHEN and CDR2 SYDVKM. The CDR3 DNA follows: TGTGCCAGCGCAGGGCCTAGCACAGATACGCAGTATTTT. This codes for CASAGPSTDTQYF.

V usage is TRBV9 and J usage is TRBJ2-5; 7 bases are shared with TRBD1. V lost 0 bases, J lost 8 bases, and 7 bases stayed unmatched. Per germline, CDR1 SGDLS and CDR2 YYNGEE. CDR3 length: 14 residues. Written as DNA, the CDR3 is TGTGCCAGCAGCGTAGGAAGAGACAGGGTAACCCAGTACTTC. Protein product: CASSVGRDRVTQYF.

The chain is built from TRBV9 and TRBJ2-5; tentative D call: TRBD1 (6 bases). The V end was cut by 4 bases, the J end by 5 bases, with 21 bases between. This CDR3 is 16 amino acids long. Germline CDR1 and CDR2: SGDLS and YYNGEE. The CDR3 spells CASSSASTGLGETQYF. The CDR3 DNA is TGTGCCAGCAGCTCAGCTTCGACAGGCCTGGGGGAGACCCAGTACTTC.

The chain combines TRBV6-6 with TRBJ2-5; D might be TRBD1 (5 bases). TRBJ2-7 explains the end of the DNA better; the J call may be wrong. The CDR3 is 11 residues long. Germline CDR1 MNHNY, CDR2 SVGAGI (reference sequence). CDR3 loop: CASSDSYEQYF. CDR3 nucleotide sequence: TGTGCCAGCAGCGACAGCTACGAGCAGTACTTC.

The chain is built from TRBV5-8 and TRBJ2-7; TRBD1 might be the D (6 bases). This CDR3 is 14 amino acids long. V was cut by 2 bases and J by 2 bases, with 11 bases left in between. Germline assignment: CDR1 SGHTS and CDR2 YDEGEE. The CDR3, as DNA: TGTGCCAGCAGCTTCGACAGGTTTACCTACGAGCAGTACTTC. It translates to CASSFDRFTYEQYF.

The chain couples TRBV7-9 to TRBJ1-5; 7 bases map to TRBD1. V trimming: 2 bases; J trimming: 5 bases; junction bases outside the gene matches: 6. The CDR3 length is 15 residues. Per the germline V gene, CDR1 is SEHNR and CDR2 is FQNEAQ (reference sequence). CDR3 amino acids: CASSLTDRRDQPQHF. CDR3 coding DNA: TGTGCCAGCAGCTTAACGGACAGGAGAGATCAGCCCCAGCATTTT.

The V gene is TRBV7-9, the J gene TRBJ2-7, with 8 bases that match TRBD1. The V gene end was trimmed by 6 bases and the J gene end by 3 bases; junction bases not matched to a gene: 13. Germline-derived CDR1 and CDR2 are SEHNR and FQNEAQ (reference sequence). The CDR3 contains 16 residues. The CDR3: CASSPGQGVRSYEQYF. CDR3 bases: TGTGCCAGCAGTCCCGGACAGGGCGTGCGGAGCTACGAGCAGTACTTC.

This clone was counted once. The CDR3 here is CASSLVQGTNQPQHF. CDR3 bases: TGTGCCAGCAGCTTAGTGCAGGGGACCAATCAGCCCCAGCATTTT. The chain couples TRBV7-2 to TRBJ1-5; tentative D call: TRBD1 (6 bases). This CDR3 has 15 residues. V lost 1 base and J 3 bases, leaving 10 bases between the germline ends. The germline V gene encodes CDR1 SGHTA and CDR2 FQGNSA. Filled out from reference TRBV7-2 and TRBJ1-5, the complete variable domain reads GAGVSQSPSNKVTEKGKDVELRCDPISGHTALYWYRQSLGQGLEFLIYFQGNSAPDKSGLPSDRFSAERTGGSVSTLTIQRTQQEDSAVYLCASSLVQGTNQPQHFGDGTRLSIL.

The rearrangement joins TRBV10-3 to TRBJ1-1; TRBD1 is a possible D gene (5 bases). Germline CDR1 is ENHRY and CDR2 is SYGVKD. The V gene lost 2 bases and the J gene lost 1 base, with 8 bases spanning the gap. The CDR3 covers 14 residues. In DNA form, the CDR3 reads TGTGCCATCAGTGAGATCGGACAGAACACTGAAGCTTTCTTT. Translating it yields CAISEIGQNTEAFF.

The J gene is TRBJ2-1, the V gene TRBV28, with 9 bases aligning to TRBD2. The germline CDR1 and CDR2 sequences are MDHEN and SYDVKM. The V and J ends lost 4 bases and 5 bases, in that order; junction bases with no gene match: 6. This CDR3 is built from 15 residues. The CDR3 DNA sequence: TGTGCCAGCAGTTATAGCGGGAGCGGCAACAATGAGCAGTTCTTC. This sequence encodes CASSYSGSGNNEQFF.

CDR3 sequence: CASSEPGVGSYYEQYF. DNA of the CDR3: TGTGCCAGCAGCGAACCGGGGGTGGGGTCCTACTACGAGCAGTACTTC. This chain connects TRBV6-4 to TRBJ2-7; possible D gene TRBD2, 6 bases. Germline V lookup: CDR1 MRHNA, CDR2 SNTAGT. The V end was cut by 6 bases, the J end by 3 bases, with 21 bases between. This CDR3 is 16 amino acids long.

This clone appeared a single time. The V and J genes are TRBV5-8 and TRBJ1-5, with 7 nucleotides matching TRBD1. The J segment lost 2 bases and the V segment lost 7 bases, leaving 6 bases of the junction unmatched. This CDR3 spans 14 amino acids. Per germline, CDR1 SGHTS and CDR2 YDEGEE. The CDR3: CASATGNRNQPQHF. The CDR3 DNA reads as TGTGCCAGCGCGACAGGGAATCGCAATCAGCCCCAGCATTTT.

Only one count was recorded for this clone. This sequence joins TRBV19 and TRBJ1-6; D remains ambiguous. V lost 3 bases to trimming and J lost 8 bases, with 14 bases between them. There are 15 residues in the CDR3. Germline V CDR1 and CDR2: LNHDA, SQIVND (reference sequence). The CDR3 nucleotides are TGTGCCAGTAGTATCCCGGACTATTCTGATTCACCCCTCCACTTT. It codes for CASSIPDYSDSPLHF.

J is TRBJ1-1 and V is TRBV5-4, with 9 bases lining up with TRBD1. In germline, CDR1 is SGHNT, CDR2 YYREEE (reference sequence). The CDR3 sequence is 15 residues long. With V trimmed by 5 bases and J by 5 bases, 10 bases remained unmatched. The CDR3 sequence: CASRPTGGSRTEAFF. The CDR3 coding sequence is TGTGCCAGCAGACCGACAGGGGGGAGCAGGACTGAAGCTTTCTTT. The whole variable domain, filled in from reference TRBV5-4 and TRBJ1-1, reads ETGVTQSPTHLIKTRGQQVTLRCSSQSGHNTVSWYQQALGQGPQFIFQYYREEENGRGNFPPRFSGLQFPNYSSELNVNALELDDSALYLCASRPTGGSRTEAFFGQGTRLTVV.

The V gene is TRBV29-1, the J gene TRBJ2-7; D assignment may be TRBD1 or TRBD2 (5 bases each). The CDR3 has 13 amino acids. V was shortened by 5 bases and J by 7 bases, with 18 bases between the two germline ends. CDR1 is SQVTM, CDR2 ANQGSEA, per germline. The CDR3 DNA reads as TGCAGCGTTATCCGGGACGGGGAAGGGGAGCAGTACTTC. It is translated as CSVIRDGEGEQYF.

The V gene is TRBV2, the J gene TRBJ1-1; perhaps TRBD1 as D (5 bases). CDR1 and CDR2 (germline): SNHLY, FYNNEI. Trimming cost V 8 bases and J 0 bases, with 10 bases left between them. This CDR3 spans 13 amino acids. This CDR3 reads CASGGGMNTEAFF. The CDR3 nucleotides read TGTGCCAGCGGGGGGGGGATGAACACTGAAGCTTTCTTT. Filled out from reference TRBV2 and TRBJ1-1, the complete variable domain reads EPEVTQTPSHQVTQMGQEVILRCVPISNHLYFYWYRQILGQKVEFLVSFYNNEISEKSEIFDDQFSVERPDGSNFTLKIRSTKLEDSAMYFCASGGGMNTEAFFGQGTRLTVV.

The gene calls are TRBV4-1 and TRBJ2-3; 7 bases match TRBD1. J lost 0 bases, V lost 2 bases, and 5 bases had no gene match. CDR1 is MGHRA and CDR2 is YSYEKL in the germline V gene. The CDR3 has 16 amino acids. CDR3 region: CASSQTGVWSTDTQYF. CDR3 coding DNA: TGCGCCAGCAGCCAAACAGGGGTGTGGAGCACAGATACGCAGTATTTT.

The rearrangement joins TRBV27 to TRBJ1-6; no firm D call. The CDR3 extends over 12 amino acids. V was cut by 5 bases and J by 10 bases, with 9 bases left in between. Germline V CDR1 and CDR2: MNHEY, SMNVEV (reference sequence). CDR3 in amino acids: CASSENRSPLHF. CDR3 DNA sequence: TGTGCCAGCAGTGAAAATCGATCACCCCTCCACTTT.

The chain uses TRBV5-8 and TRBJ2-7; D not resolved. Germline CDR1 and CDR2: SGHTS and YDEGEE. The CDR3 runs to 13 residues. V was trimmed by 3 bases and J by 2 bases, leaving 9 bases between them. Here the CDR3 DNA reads TGTGCCAGCAGCTCTCTTGTAACCTACGAGCAGTACTTC. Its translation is CASSSLVTYEQYF.

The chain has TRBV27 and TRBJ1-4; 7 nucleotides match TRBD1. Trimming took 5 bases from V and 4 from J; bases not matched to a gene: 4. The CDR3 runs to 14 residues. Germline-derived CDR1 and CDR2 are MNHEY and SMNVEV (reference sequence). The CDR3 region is CASSRTGINEKLFF. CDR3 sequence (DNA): TGTGCCAGCAGTCGGACAGGAATTAATGAAAAACTGTTTTTT. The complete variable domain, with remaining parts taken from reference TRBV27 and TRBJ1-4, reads EAQVTQNPRYLITVTGKKLTVTCSQNMNHEYMSWYRQDPGLGLRQIYYSMNVEVTDKGDVPEGYKVSRKEKRNFPLILESPSPNQTSLYFCASSRTGINEKLFFGSGTQLSVL.

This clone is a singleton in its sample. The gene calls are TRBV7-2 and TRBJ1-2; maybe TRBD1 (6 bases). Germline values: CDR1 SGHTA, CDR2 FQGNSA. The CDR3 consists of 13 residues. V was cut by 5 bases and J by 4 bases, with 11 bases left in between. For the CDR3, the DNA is TGTGCCAGCAGCCTCGACAGGACCTATGGCTACACCTTC. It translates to CASSLDRTYGYTF.

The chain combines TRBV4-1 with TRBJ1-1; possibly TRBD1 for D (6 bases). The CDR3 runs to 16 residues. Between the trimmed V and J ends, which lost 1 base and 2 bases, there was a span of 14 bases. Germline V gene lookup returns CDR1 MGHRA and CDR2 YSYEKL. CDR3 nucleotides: TGCGCCAGCAGCCAAGTCATGGGACAAGCCAACACTGAAGCTTTCTTT. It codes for CASSQVMGQANTEAFF.

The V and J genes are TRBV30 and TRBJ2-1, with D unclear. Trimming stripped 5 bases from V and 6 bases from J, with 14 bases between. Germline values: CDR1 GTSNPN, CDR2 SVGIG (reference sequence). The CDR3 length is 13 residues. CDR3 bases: TGTGCCTGGGGCTGGGCGCGACCCAATGAGCAGTTCTTC. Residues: CAWGWARPNEQFF. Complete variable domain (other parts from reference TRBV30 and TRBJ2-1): SQTIHQWPATLVQPVGSPLSLECTVEGTSNPNLYWYRQAAGRGLQLLFYSVGIGQISSEVPQNLSASRPQDRQFILSSKKLLLSDSGFYLCAWGWARPNEQFFGPGTRLTVL.

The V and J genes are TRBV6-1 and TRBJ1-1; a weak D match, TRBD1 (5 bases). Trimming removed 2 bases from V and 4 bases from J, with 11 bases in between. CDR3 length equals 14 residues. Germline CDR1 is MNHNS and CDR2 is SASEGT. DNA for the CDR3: TGTGCCAGCAGTGAAAACCGGGACGGCACTGAAGCTTTCTTT. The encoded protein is CASSENRDGTEAFF.

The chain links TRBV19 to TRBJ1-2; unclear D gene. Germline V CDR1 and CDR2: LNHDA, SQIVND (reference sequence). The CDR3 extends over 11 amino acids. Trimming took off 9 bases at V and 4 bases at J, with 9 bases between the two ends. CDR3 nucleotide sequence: TGTGCCAGCAGCAGCCTCTATGGCTACACCTTC. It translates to CASSSLYGYTF. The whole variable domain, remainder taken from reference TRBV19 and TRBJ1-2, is DGGITQSPKYLFRKEGQNVTLSCEQNLNHDAMYWYRQDPGQGLRLIYYSQIVNDFQKGDIAEGYSVSREKKESFPLTVTSAQKNPTAFYLCASSSLYGYTFGSGTRLTVV.

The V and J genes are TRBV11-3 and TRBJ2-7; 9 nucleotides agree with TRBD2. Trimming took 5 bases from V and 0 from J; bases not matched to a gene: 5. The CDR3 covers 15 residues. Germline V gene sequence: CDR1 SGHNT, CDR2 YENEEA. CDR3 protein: CASSISSGVSYEQYF. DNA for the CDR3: TGTGCCAGCAGCATATCTAGCGGGGTCTCCTACGAGCAGTACTTC.

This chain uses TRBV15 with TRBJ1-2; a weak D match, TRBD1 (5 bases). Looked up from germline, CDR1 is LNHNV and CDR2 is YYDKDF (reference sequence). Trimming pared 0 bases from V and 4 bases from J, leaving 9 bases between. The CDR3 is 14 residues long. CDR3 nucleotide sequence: TGTGCCACCAGCAGAGACCGGGGACTCTATGGCTACACCTTC. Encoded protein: CATSRDRGLYGYTF.

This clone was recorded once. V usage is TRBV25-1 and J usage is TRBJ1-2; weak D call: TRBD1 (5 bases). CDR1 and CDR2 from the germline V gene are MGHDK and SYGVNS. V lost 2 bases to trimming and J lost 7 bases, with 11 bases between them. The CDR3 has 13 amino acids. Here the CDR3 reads CASSELGLSGYTF. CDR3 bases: TGTGCCAGCAGTGAACTGGGGCTCTCTGGCTACACCTTC.

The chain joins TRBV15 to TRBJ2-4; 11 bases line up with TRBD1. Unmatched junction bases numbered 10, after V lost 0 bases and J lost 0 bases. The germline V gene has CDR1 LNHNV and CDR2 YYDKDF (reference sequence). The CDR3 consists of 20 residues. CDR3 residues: CATSRERGTGGNLAKNIQYF. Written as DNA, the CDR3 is TGTGCCACCAGCAGAGAACGGGGGACAGGGGGTAACCTAGCCAAAAACATTCAGTACTTC.